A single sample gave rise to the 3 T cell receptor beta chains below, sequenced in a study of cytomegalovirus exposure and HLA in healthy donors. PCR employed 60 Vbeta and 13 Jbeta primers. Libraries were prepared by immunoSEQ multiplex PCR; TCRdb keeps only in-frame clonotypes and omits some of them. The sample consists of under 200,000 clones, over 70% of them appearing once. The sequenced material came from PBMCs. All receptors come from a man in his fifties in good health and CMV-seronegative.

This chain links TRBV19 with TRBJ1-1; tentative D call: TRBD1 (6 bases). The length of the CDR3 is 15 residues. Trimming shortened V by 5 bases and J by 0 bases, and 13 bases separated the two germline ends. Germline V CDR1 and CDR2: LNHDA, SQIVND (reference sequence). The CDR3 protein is CASSPGTFLNTEAFF. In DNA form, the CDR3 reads TGTGCCAGTAGTCCGGGGACATTCCTGAACACTGAAGCTTTCTTT.

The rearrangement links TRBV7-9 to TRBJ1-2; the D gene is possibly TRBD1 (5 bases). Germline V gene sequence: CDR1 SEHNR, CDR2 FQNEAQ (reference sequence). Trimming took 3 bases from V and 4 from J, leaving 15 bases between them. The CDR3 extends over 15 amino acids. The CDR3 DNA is TGTGCCAGCAGCTTGGGCAGGGATCGTCTCTATGGCTACACCTTC. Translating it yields CASSLGRDRLYGYTF.

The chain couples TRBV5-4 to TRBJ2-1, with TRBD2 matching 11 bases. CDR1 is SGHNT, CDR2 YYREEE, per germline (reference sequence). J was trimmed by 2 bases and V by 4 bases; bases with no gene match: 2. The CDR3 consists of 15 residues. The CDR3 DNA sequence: TGTGCCAGCAGCACTAGCGGGGGACCCTACAATGAGCAGTTCTTC. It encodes CASSTSGGPYNEQFF.